The 26 T cell receptor beta chains in this list originate from one sample, sequenced in a study of T-cell reconstitution after alpha-beta-depleted transplantation in children (TCRdb year 2016). The label giving this sample's treatment or condition can be read as: allogeneic hematopoietic cell transplantation with graft depleted of TCRalphabeta T cells and CD19 B cells. Library preparation employed PCR. Sequencing was performed on an Illumina HiSeq 2500. TCR libraries were prepared with molecular barcoding, using unique molecular identifiers to normalize TCRbeta repertoire quantification. TCRdb trimmed the raw reads at Q25, called clones with MiXCR and kept productive beta chains. Each CDR3 protein gets just one entry, which takes the most common genes and DNA from the rows behind it. For this sample there are hundreds of thousands of distinct CDR3 sequences; 10% to 15% appear just once. The leading ten clones occupy 2% to 2.5% of the sample.

The specimen was PBMCs, mostly from graft donor cells, collected 360 days after TCRalphabeta/CD19-depleted stem cell transplant. The receptors shown here come from a male patient younger than 18 who had a stem cell transplant for acute myeloid leukemia, so the T cells may come from the graft donor.

The chain is built from TRBV29-1 and TRBJ1-2; D perhaps matches TRBD1 (6 bases). With 4 bases removed from V and 3 bases from J, the gap between germline ends came to 18 bases. The germline CDR1 and CDR2 sequences are SQVTM and ANQGSEA. This CDR3 is built from 15 residues. The CDR3 coding sequence is TGCAGCGTTGCCCTAGGGGGGGGTCTGGACTATGGCTACACCTTC. The encoded protein is CSVALGGGLDYGYTF.

The V gene is TRBV29-1, the J gene TRBJ2-6; D is unresolved. The CDR3 length is 14 residues. The V gene lost 8 bases and the J gene lost 4 bases, with 15 bases spanning the gap. Per the germline V gene, CDR1 is SQVTM and CDR2 is ANQGSEA. The chain's CDR3 is CSPKPVLGANVLTF. The CDR3 DNA is TGCAGCCCCAAACCGGTCCTGGGGGCCAACGTCCTGACTTTC.

This clonotype was seen repeatedly, ten times or more. The rearrangement links TRBV29-1 to TRBJ2-7; D is possibly TRBD1 or TRBD2 (5 bases each). The V and J ends lost 5 bases and 7 bases respectively, with 21 bases between them. CDR1 is SQVTM and CDR2 is ANQGSEA in the germline V gene. The CDR3 extends over 14 amino acids. CDR3 sequence: CSVIRDGSPGEQYF. CDR3 DNA sequence: TGCAGCGTTATCCGGGACGGCTCCCCTGGTGAGCAGTACTTC.

This clonotype occurred a few times. V usage is TRBV15 and J usage is TRBJ2-2; D is unclear. V shed 1 base and J shed 6 bases, with 18 bases lying between them. The CDR3 has 17 residues. The germline gives CDR1 LNHNV, CDR2 YYDKDF (reference sequence). The CDR3 nucleotides read TGTGCCACCAGCAGAGGATTAGCTCGCAAGGACGCCGGGGAGCTGTTTTTT. Its protein is CATSRGLARKDAGELFF.

In its sample, this clonotype was seen many times. CDR3 residues: CASSPVTGGRGEQFF. The CDR3 DNA is TGTGCCAGCAGCCCCGTGACAGGGGGCAGGGGTGAGCAGTTCTTC. The chain carries TRBV9 and TRBJ2-1; TRBD1 matches 10 bases. After removal of 4 bases from V and 9 bases from J, the junction contained 10 bases not matched to a gene. Germline CDR1 reads SGDLS; CDR2 reads YYNGEE. The CDR3 contains 15 residues. The full variable domain, with the rest looked up from reference TRBV9 and TRBJ2-1, is DSGVTQTPKHLITATGQRVTLRCSPRSGDLSVYWYQQSLDQGLQFLIQYYNGEERAKGNILERFSAQQFPDLHSELNLSSLELGDSALYFCASSPVTGGRGEQFFGPGTRLTVL.

The chain recombines TRBV7-9 with TRBJ2-1; maybe TRBD2 (5 bases). V shed 1 base and J shed 8 bases, with 12 bases lying between them. This CDR3 comprises 14 residues. Germline values: CDR1 SEHNR, CDR2 FQNEAQ (reference sequence). The CDR3 nucleotides read TGTGCCAGCAGCTTAGAGGGCCTAGCCGATGAGCAGTTCTTC. Residues: CASSLEGLADEQFF.

There are a few counts of this clonotype. This chain uses TRBV5-1 with TRBJ2-1; TRBD2 is a possible D gene (5 bases). The CDR3 covers 16 residues. CDR1 is SGHRS, CDR2 YFSETQ, per germline. V was pared by 4 bases and J by 8 bases, with 22 bases between. CDR3 residues: CASSHGLVVSSDEQFF. The CDR3 DNA sequence: TGCGCCAGCAGCCATGGCCTAGTAGTCAGTAGCGATGAGCAGTTCTTC. The complete variable domain, with remaining parts taken from reference TRBV5-1 and TRBJ2-1, reads KAGVTQTPRYLIKTRGQQVTLSCSPISGHRSVSWYQQTPGQGLQFLFEYFSETQRNKGNFPGRFSGRQFSNSRSEMNVSTLELGDSALYLCASSHGLVVSSDEQFFGPGTRLTVL.

This clonotype was observed many times. The chain uses TRBV20-1 and TRBJ2-4; D might be TRBD2 (5 bases). Germline V CDR1 and CDR2: DFQATT, SNEGSKA (reference sequence). Trimming took off 3 bases at V and 14 bases at J, with 14 bases between the two ends. The CDR3 has 11 amino acids. The CDR3 loop reads CSARAGAKEYF. CDR3 DNA: TGCAGTGCTAGGGCGGGCGCCAAGGAGTACTTC.

The rearrangement links TRBV20-1 to TRBJ2-7, with D unresolved. The CDR3 contains 13 residues. From germline, CDR1 is DFQATT and CDR2 SNEGSKA (reference sequence). The V gene lost 2 bases and the J gene lost 6 bases, with 14 bases spanning the gap. CDR3 DNA: TGCAGTGCTAGAAATCACCCCCAAGGCGAGCAGTACTTC. Its translation: CSARNHPQGEQYF.

The chain uses TRBV28 and TRBJ2-2; a weak D match, TRBD1 (6 bases). Germline CDR1 MDHEN, CDR2 SYDVKM. Trimming pared 3 bases from V and 4 bases from J, leaving 21 bases between. CDR3 length: 18 residues. The CDR3 spells CASSFPGQPLGGTGELFF. The CDR3 DNA reads TGTGCCAGCAGTTTCCCTGGACAGCCCCTCGGAGGCACCGGGGAGCTGTTTTTT.

This clonotype was seen more than once but under ten times. This chain uses TRBV6-5 with TRBJ1-5; possibly TRBD1 for D (5 bases). CDR1 is MNHEY and CDR2 is SVGAGI in the germline V gene. The V end was cut by 2 bases, the J end by 3 bases, with 11 bases between. The CDR3 extends over 15 amino acids. The CDR3 DNA follows: TGTGCCAGCAGTTACAGCCGGACAACCAATCAGCCCCAGCATTTT. It encodes CASSYSRTTNQPQHF.

The chain couples TRBV9 to TRBJ1-6, with D tentatively TRBD1 (6 bases). Trimming shortened V by 3 bases and J by 7 bases, and 14 bases separated the two germline ends. Germline assignment: CDR1 SGDLS and CDR2 YYNGEE. This CDR3 is built from 15 residues. CDR3 sequence reads: CASSAGGRGNSPLHF. In DNA, the CDR3 is TGTGCCAGCAGCGCCGGGGGCCGGGGAAATTCACCCCTCCACTTT.

This clonotype was observed a handful of times. The chain combines TRBV29-1 with TRBJ1-1; no firm D call. The CDR3 length is 10 residues. Germline CDR1 is SQVTM and CDR2 is ANQGSEA. Deletions cut 5 bases from V and 10 bases from J, with 11 bases between. The CDR3 region is CSVRKLGAFF. The CDR3 DNA reads as TGCAGCGTTCGGAAACTTGGAGCTTTCTTT.

The V and J genes are TRBV20-1 and TRBJ1-1; D is uncertain. Trimming shortened V by 0 bases and J by 1 base, and 12 bases separated the two germline ends. Germline CDR1 is DFQATT and CDR2 is SNEGSKA (reference sequence). CDR3 length equals 15 residues. The CDR3: CSARDLSPANTEAFF. CDR3 DNA sequence: TGCAGTGCTAGAGATCTCTCGCCTGCGAACACTGAAGCTTTCTTT.

The chain links TRBV7-9 to TRBJ1-1, with D maybe TRBD1 (6 bases). V shed 7 bases and J shed 0 bases, with 9 bases lying between them. The CDR3 runs to 13 residues. Germline-derived CDR1 and CDR2 are SEHNR and FQNEAQ (reference sequence). The CDR3 DNA reads TGTGCCAGCAACAGGGTAATGAACACTGAAGCTTTCTTT. This gives the protein CASNRVMNTEAFF.

This clonotype was detected only a few times. The rearrangement uses TRBV29-1 and TRBJ2-5; D not certain. Germline lookup yields CDR1 SQVTM and CDR2 ANQGSEA. This CDR3 is 12 amino acids long. V was trimmed by 4 bases and J by 0 bases, leaving 6 bases between them. This chain's CDR3 is CSVGLYQETQYF. For the CDR3, the DNA is TGCAGCGTTGGGCTGTACCAAGAGACCCAGTACTTC.

This clonotype was detected ten times or more. This chain uses TRBV27 with TRBJ2-1; TRBD2 matches at 11 bases. With V trimmed by 4 bases and J by 3 bases, 8 bases remained unmatched. CDR3 length: 17 residues. The germline V gene encodes CDR1 MNHEY and CDR2 SMNVEV (reference sequence). The CDR3 DNA reads as TGTGCCAGCAGTTCCCCCCGACTAGCGGGAAACTACAATGAGCAGTTCTTC. Its translation is CASSSPRLAGNYNEQFF.

This clonotype showed up just a few times. The V gene is TRBV5-1, the J gene TRBJ2-6, with D possibly matching TRBD1 (6 bases). This CDR3 comprises 15 residues. Germline CDR1 and CDR2: SGHRS and YFSETQ. V shed 4 bases and J shed 2 bases, with 10 bases lying between them. The CDR3 nucleotides read TGCGCCAGCAGCCTAGGACAGCCTGGGGCCAACGTCCTGACTTTC. Encoded protein: CASSLGQPGANVLTF.

In its sample, this clonotype was seen a few times. J is TRBJ2-1 and V is TRBV7-8, with D hard to call. The CDR3 runs 13 residues. Germline CDR1 reads SGHVS; CDR2 reads FQNEAQ. Trimming stripped 6 bases from V and 3 bases from J, with 9 bases between. CDR3 protein: CASRAQSYNEQFF. The CDR3, as DNA: TGTGCCAGCAGAGCCCAAAGCTACAATGAGCAGTTCTTC. The variable domain in full, with the rest retrieved from reference TRBV7-8 and TRBJ2-1, is GAGVSQSPRYKVAKRGQDVALRCDPISGHVSLFWYQQALGQGPEFLTYFQNEAQLDKSGLPSDRFFAERPEGSVSTLKIQRTQQEDSAVYLCASRAQSYNEQFFGPGTRLTVL.

This clonotype showed up just a few times. The chain combines TRBV5-1 with TRBJ2-1; 8 bases are shared with TRBD2. CDR1 and CDR2 from the germline V gene are SGHRS and YFSETQ. The junction had 5 bases not matched to a gene; V was cut back by 2 bases and J by 4 bases. The length of the CDR3 is 15 residues. The CDR3 DNA follows: TGCGCCAGCAGCTTCCGGGCTAGCGGGTACAATGAGCAGTTCTTC. It specifies CASSFRASGYNEQFF.

J is TRBJ2-7 and V is TRBV6-1; D possibly corresponds to TRBD2 (7 bases). The CDR3 is 15 residues long. Trimming took off 7 bases at V and 5 bases at J, with 21 bases between the two ends. Germline V lookup: CDR1 MNHNS, CDR2 SASEGT. In DNA, the CDR3 is TGTGCCAGCACCTCCATAGGGGGGAGGGTCGACGAGCAGTACTTC. Translated, it gives CASTSIGGRVDEQYF.

This clonotype was seen more than once but under ten times. The rearrangement joins TRBV28 to TRBJ2-5; 11 nucleotides agree with TRBD2. The CDR3 length is 15 residues. The V and J ends lost 5 bases and 4 bases, in that order; junction bases with no gene match: 6. CDR1 and CDR2 from the germline V gene are MDHEN and SYDVKM. Here the CDR3 reads CASSRTSGLGETQYF. CDR3 sequence (DNA): TGTGCCAGCAGTAGGACTAGCGGGTTAGGAGAGACCCAGTACTTC.

This clonotype was detected only a few times. V gene TRBV4-2 combines with J gene TRBJ2-7; 9 positions agree with TRBD2. CDR1 and CDR2 (germline): LGHNA, YNFKEQ. Trimming cost V 1 base and J 1 base; bases outside gene matches: 11. The CDR3 runs to 18 residues. As DNA, the CDR3 is TGTGCCAGCAGCCAAGGGGTTCTGTCGAGCGGGAGGTCCTACGAGCAGTACTTC. This translates into CASSQGVLSSGRSYEQYF.

This clonotype showed up just a few times. The V gene is TRBV7-2, the J gene TRBJ2-1, with a tentative D call TRBD2 (6 bases). Germline loops: CDR1 SGHTA, CDR2 FQGNSA. CDR3 length: 14 amino acids. With 5 bases removed from V and 7 bases from J, the gap between germline ends came to 15 bases. The CDR3 is CASSPRLVRNEQFF. CDR3 coding DNA: TGTGCCAGCAGCCCCCGACTAGTAAGGAATGAGCAGTTCTTC.

The V and J genes are TRBV20-1 and TRBJ2-7; 9 bases align to TRBD2. The CDR3 totals 14 residues. After removal of 0 bases from V and 9 bases from J, the junction contained 9 bases not matched to a gene. Per germline, CDR1 DFQATT and CDR2 SNEGSKA (reference sequence). The CDR3 DNA reads as TGCAGTGCTAGAGATCGGGCTAGCGGGAATGTGCAGTACTTC. Protein: CSARDRASGNVQYF.

This clonotype was recorded many times. The chain recombines TRBV20-1 with TRBJ2-3; 13 bases fit TRBD2. The CDR3 is 16 amino acids. The germline V gene encodes CDR1 DFQATT and CDR2 SNEGSKA (reference sequence). Trimming cost V 3 bases and J 6 bases; bases outside gene matches: 9. DNA for the CDR3: TGCAGTGCTAGTTCCCTACTAGCGGGAGGGTGGGATACGCAGTATTTT. Its protein is CSASSLLAGGWDTQYF.